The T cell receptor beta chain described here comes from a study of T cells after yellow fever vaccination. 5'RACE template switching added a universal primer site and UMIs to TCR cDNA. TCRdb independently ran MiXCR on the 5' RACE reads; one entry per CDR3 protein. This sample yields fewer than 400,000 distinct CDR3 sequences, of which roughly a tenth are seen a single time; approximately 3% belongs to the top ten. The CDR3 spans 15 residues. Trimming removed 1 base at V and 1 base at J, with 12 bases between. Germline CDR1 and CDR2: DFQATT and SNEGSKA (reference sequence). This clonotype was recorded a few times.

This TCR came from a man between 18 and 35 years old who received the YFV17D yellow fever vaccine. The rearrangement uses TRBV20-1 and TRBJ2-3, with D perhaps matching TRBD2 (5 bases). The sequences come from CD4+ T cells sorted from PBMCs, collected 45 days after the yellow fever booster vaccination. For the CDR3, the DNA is TGCAGTGCTAGAGTAGAGGGTTCCGGCACAGATACGCAGTATTTT. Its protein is CSARVEGSGTDTQYF.